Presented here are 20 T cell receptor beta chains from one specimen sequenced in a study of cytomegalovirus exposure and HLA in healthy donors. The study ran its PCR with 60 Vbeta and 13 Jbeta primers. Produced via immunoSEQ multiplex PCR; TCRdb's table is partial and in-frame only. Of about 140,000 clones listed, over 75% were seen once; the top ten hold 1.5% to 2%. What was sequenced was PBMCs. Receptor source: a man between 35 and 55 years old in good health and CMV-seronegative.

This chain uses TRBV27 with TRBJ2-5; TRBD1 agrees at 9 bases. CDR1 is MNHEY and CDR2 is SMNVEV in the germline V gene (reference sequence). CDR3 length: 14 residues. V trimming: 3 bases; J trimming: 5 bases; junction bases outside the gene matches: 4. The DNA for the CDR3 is TGTGCCAGCAGTTTTACAGGGGGCGACGAGACCCAGTACTTC. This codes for CASSFTGGDETQYF.

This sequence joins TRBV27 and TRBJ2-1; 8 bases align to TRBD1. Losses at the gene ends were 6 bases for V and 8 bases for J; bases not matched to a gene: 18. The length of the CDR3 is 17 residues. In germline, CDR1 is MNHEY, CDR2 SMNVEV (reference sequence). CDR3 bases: TGTGCCAGCAGCGATATCCGCCCAGGGGGCACGACCGATGAGCAGTTCTTC. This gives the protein CASSDIRPGGTTDEQFF.

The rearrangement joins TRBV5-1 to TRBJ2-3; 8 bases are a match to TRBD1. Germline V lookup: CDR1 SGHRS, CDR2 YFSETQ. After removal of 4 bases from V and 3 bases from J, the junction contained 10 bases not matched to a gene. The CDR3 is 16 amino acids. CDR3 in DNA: TGCGCCAGCAGCCTTGGGGGTGACAGGGGAACAGATACGCAGTATTTT. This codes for CASSLGGDRGTDTQYF.

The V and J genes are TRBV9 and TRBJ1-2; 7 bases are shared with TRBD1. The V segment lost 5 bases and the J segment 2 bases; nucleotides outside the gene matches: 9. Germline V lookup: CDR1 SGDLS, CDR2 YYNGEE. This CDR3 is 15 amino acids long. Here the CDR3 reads CASSDRGRGNYGYTF. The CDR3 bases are TGTGCCAGCAGTGACCGGGGCAGGGGGAACTATGGCTACACCTTC. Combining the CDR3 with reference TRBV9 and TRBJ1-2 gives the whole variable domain DSGVTQTPKHLITATGQRVTLRCSPRSGDLSVYWYQQSLDQGLQFLIQYYNGEERAKGNILERFSAQQFPDLHSELNLSSLELGDSALYFCASSDRGRGNYGYTFGSGTRLTVV.

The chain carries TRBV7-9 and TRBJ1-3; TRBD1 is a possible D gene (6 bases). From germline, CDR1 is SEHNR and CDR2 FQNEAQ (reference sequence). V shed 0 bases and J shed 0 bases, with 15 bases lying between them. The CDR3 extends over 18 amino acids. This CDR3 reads CASSLAKPGHLSGNTIYF. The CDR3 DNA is TGTGCCAGCAGCTTAGCAAAGCCGGGACACCTCTCTGGAAACACCATATATTTT.

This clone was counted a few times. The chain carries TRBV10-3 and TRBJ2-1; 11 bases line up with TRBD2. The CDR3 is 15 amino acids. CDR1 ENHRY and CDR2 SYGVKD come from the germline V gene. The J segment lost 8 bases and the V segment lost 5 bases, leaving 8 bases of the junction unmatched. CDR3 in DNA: TGTGCCATCAGTCCTCCGGGACTAGCGGTTTATGAGCAGTTCTTC. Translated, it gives CAISPPGLAVYEQFF.

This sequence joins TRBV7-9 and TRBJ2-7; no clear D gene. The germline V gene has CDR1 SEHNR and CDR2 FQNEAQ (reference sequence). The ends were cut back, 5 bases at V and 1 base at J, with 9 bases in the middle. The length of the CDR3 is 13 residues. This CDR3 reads CASSLPVSYEQYF. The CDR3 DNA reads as TGTGCCAGCAGCCTCCCCGTATCCTACGAGCAGTACTTC. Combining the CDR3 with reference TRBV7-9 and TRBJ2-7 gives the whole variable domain DTGVSQNPRHKITKRGQNVTFRCDPISEHNRLYWYRQTLGQGPEFLTYFQNEAQLEKSRLLSDRFSAERPKGSFSTLEIQRTEQGDSAMYLCASSLPVSYEQYFGPGTRLTVT.

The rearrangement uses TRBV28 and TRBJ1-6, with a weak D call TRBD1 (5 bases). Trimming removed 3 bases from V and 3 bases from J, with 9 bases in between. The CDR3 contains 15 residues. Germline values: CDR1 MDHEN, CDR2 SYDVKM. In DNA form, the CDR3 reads TGTGCCAGCAGTTTGGTCAGGGACTATAATTCACCCCTCCACTTT. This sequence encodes CASSLVRDYNSPLHF.

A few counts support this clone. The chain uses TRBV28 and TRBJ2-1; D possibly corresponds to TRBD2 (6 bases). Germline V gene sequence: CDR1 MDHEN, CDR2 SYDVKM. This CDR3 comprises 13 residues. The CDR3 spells CAVAASSYNEQFF. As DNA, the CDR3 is TGTGCTGTAGCGGCTAGCTCCTACAATGAGCAGTTCTTC.

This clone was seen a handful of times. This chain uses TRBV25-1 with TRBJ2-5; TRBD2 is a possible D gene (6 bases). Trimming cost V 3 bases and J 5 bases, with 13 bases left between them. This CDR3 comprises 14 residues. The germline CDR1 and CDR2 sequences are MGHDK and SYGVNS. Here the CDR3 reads CASSDGGLVETQYF. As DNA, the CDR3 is TGTGCCAGCAGTGACGGGGGACTTGTGGAGACCCAGTACTTC.

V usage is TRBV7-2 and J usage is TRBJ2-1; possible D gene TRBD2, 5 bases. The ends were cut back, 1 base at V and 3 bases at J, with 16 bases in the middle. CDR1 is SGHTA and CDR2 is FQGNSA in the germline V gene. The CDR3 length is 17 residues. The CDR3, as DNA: TGTGCCAGCAGCTTAGGAGGTGGGCGGGCGTACTACAATGAGCAGTTCTTC. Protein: CASSLGGGRAYYNEQFF.

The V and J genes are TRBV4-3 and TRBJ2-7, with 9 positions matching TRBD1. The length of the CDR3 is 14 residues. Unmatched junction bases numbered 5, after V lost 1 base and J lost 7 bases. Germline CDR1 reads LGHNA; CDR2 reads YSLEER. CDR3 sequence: CASSQVQGAGEQYF. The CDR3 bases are TGCGCCAGCAGCCAAGTACAGGGGGCAGGGGAGCAGTACTTC.

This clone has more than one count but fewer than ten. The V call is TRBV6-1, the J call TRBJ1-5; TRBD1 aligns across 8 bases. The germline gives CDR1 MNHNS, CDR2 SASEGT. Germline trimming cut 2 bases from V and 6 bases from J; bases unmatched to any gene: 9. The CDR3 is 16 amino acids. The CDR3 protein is CASSERAGGEGQPQHF. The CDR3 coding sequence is TGTGCCAGCAGTGAAAGGGCAGGGGGCGAAGGTCAGCCCCAGCATTTT.

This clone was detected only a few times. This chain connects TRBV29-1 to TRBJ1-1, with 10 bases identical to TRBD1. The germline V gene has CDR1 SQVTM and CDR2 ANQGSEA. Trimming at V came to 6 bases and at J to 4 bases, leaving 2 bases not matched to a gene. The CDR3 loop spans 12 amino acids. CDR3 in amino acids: CSVRTGGTEAFF. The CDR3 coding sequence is TGCAGCGTAAGGACAGGGGGCACTGAAGCTTTCTTT.

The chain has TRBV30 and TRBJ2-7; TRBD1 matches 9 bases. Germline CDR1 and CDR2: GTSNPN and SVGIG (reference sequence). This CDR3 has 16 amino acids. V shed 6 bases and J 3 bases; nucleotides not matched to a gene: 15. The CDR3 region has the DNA TGTGCCTGTGTCCCTGCCTCCGGGACAGGGTACTACGAGCAGTACTTC. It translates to CACVPASGTGYYEQYF.

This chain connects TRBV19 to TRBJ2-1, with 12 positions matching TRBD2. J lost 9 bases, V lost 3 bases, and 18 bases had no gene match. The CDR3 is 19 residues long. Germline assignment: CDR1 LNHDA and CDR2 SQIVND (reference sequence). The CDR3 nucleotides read TGTGCCAGTAGTATCTTTGCGGGAGGGCTAGCGGGAGGGCTTGGTGAGCAGTTCTTC. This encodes CASSIFAGGLAGGLGEQFF.

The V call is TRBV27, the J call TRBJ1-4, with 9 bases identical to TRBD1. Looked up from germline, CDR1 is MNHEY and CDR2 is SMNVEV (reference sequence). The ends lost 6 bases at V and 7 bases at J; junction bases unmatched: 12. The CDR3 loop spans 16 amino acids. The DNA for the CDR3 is TGTGCCAGCAGACTGGGGGGACAGGGTTCGGGTGAAAAACTGTTTTTT. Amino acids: CASRLGGQGSGEKLFF.

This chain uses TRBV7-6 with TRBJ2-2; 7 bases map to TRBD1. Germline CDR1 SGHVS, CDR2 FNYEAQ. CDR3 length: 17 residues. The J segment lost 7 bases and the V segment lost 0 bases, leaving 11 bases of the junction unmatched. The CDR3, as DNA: TGTGCCAGCAGCTTAGCGGGAGTAGCAGCAGGGGGCGGGGAGCTGTTTTTT. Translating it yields CASSLAGVAAGGGELFF.

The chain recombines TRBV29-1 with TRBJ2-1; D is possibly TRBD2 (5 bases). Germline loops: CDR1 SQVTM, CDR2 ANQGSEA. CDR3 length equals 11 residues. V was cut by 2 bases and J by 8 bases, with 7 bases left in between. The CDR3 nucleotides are TGCAGCGTTGAACGGGGTTATGAGCAGTTCTTC. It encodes CSVERGYEQFF.

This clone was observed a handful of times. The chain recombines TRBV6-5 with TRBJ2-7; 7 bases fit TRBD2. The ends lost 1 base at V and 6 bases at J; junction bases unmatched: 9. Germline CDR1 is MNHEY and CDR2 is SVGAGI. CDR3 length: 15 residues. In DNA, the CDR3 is TGTGCCAGCAGTTACTTGGGGGGAGGGCAGCCCGAGCAGTACTTC. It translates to CASSYLGGGQPEQYF.